This T cell receptor beta chain was captured by sequencing in a study of T cells expressing NK-cell markers. TCRdb reprocessed the 5' RACE reads; each CDR3 protein has one entry and no DNA is given. The sample features 250,000 to 300,000 distinct CDR3 sequences, with roughly 0.4% in its top ten. The CDR3 covers 15 residues. Germline V gives CDR1 SGHRS, CDR2 YFSETQ. The chain has TRBV5-1 and TRBJ2-1; without DNA, the TCRdb call of TRBD1 cannot be checked. The sequence derives from a man aged 18 to 35 in good health. The sample was blood T cells: a sorted CD56 or NKG2C T cell subset, CD4+ or CD8+ T cells, or bulk PBMC T cells (not recorded which). The CDR3 is CASSYRGWDTNEQFF.